The next 5 T cell receptor beta chains were all read from a single sample in a study of blood T cells in healthy people across ages. Primed by a sample-barcoded 5' primer and a J-beta primer mix, a second PCR proceeded for about 6 to 11 cycles. Each CDR3 protein gets one entry after TCRdb re-called the 5' RACE reads with MiXCR. Of around 650,000 distinct CDR3 sequences in the sample, around 32% were seen once. Sample: blood. These TCRs come from a woman over 75 in good health.

V usage is TRBV12-3 or TRBV12-4 and J usage is TRBJ2-7; 7 bases are a match to TRBD1. The CDR3 is made up of 16 amino acids. The junction had 18 bases not matched to a gene; V was cut back by 6 bases and J by 7 bases. This chain's CDR3 is CASRRTGKNSMLEQYF. The DNA for the CDR3 is TGTGCCAGCAGAAGGACAGGCAAGAACTCAATGCTTGAGCAGTACTTC.

Turning to this clonotype: Since a much larger clone is just one base distant, this may be a read error. The V and J genes are TRBV7-9 and TRBJ2-1; 9 positions match TRBD2. Judging by the DNA end, TRBJ2-7 fits better; the J call may be wrong. Germline V lookup: CDR1 SEHNR, CDR2 FQNEAQ (reference sequence). The CDR3 covers 14 residues. The CDR3 DNA follows: TGTGCCACACAAATAGCGGGGGCAGACAATGAGCAGTACTTC. Translating gives CATQIAGADNEQYF.

CDR3 coding DNA: TGTGCCAGCAGCTCAAAACTCAGGGCAGATACGCAGTATTTT. This gives the protein CASSSKLRADTQYF. The V gene is TRBV7-2, the J gene TRBJ2-3, with a possible D match to TRBD1 (5 bases). V lost 4 bases, J lost 4 bases, and 12 bases lay in between. Germline V gene sequence: CDR1 SGHTA, CDR2 FQGNSA. This CDR3 has 14 residues. Combining the CDR3 with reference TRBV7-2 and TRBJ2-3 gives the whole variable domain GAGVSQSPSNKVTEKGKDVELRCDPISGHTALYWYRQSLGQGLEFLIYFQGNSAPDKSGLPSDRFSAERTGGSVSTLTIQRTQQEDSAVYLCASSSKLRADTQYFGPGTRLTVL.

This clonotype was counted many times. This rearrangement joins TRBV7-3 to TRBJ1-4; D is uncertain. Trimming shortened V by 8 bases and J by 5 bases, and 12 bases separated the two germline ends. The CDR3 runs to 13 residues. Germline V gene data show CDR1 as SGHTA and CDR2 as FQGTGA. The CDR3 loop reads CASAEAGNEKLFF. The CDR3, as DNA: TGTGCCAGCGCGGAGGCGGGGAATGAAAAACTGTTTTTT.

On this clonotype: With a much larger clone just one base away, this may be a read error. CDR3 DNA sequence: TGTGCCAGCAATCAGCCTTATCTTGACAGCTCCCCAGTCTCCTACGAGCAGTACTTC. It yields the protein CASNQPYLDSSPVSYEQYF. The genes are TRBV28 and TRBJ2-7; D is perhaps TRBD1 (5 bases). The V end lost 7 bases, the J end lost 0 bases, and 28 bases lay between the germline ends. Germline CDR1 is MDHEN and CDR2 is SYDVKM. The CDR3 loop spans 19 amino acids.